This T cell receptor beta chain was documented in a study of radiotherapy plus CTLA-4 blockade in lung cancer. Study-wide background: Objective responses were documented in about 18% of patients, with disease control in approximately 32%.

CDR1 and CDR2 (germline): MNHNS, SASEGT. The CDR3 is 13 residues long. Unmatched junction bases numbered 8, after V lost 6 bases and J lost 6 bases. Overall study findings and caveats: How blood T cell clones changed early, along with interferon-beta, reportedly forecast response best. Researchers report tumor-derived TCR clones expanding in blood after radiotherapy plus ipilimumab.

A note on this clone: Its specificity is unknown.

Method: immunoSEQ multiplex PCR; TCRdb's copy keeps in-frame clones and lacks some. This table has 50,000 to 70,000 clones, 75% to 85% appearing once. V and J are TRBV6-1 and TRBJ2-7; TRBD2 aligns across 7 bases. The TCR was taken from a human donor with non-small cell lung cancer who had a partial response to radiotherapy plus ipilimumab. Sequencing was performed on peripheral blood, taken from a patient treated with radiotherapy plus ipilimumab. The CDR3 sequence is CASSPQGEGEQYF. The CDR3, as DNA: TGTGCCAGCAGCCCCCAAGGGGAGGGCGAGCAGTACTTC.